This T cell receptor beta chain was sequenced for a study of brain metastases from non-small cell lung cancer. Method: immunoSEQ multiplex PCR; TCRdb's copy keeps in-frame clones and lacks some. The sample has roughly 4,000 clones; 70% to 90% are singletons. This clonotype was obtained from a donor aged 40 or over with non-small cell lung cancer. The specimen sequenced was primary lung tumor tissue.

The chain's CDR3 is CASSLSGLDEKLFF. CDR3 nucleotide sequence: TGTGCCAGCAGTTTATCAGGGCTGGATGAAAAACTGTTTTTT. The J gene is TRBJ1-4, the V gene TRBV28; possibly TRBD1 for D (5 bases). Germline V lookup: CDR1 MDHEN, CDR2 SYDVKM. The CDR3 has 14 amino acids. V dropped 1 base and J dropped 6 bases, with 9 bases sitting between them.